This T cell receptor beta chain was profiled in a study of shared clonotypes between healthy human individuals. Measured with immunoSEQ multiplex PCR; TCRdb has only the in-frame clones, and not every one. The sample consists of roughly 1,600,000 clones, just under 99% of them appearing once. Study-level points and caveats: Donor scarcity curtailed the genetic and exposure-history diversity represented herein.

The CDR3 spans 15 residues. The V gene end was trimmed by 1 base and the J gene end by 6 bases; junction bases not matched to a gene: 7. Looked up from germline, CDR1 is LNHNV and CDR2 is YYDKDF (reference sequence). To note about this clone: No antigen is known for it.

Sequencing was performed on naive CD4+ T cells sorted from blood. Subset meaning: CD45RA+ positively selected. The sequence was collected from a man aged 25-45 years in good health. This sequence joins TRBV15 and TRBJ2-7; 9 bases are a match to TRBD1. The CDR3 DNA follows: TGTGCCACCAGCAGAGGCGGGACAGGGCCTAGCGAGCAGTACTTC. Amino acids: CATSRGGTGPSEQYF.